This TCR beta chain was captured by sequencing in a study of blood T cell repertoires in COVID-19. Study-level background: In each case, the material was cDNA or gDNA derived from T cells, B-cell-depleted T cells, or PBMCs.

This clone appeared a single time. Original methodology: Scientists estimated how many nucleated cells there were by amplifying reference gene primers. TCRdb keeps only in-frame clones here, not all; method: immunoSEQ multiplex PCR. That table supplies the V and J calls and clone size; D and trimming were determined from the DNA. This table has 100,000 to 150,000 clones, approximately 86% appearing once. Recruited during active infection, patients (from Seattle) were subsequently followed longitudinally. Looked up from germline, CDR1 is SGHNT and CDR2 is YYREEE (reference sequence). The CDR3 extends over 14 amino acids. V shed 4 bases, J shed 8 bases, and the junction held 5 bases outside the gene matches.

Source material: peripheral blood. This chain uses TRBV5-4 with TRBJ1-4, with 10 nucleotides matching TRBD1. This TCR was recovered from a woman in her 70s with COVID-19, enrolled during active disease. CDR3 amino acids: CASSQDRGMEKLFF. The CDR3 nucleotides are TGTGCCAGCAGCCAGGACAGGGGGATGGAAAAACTGTTTTTT. Based on the CDR3 plus reference TRBV5-4 and TRBJ1-4, the full variable domain is ETGVTQSPTHLIKTRGQQVTLRCSSQSGHNTVSWYQQALGQGPQFIFQYYREEENGRGNFPPRFSGLQFPNYSSELNVNALELDDSALYLCASSQDRGMEKLFFGSGTQLSVL.